The 32 T cell receptor beta chains below all came from one sample that was sequenced in a study of blood T cell repertoires in COVID-19. Here immunoSEQ multiplex PCR was the method, and the copy in TCRdb shows in-frame clones only, minus some. The sample holds 300,000 to 500,000 clones, roughly 90% seen once. Source material: PBMCs or T cells enriched from blood (not recorded which). The receptor source for this set is a woman aged 25-40 years with acute COVID-19.

This clone was found once. The chain employs TRBV24-1 and TRBJ2-1; TRBD1 aligns across 9 bases. V lost 1 base and J lost 6; bases outside the gene matches: 6. CDR1 is KGHDR, CDR2 SFDVKD, per germline. The CDR3 sequence is 16 residues long. The CDR3 region has the DNA TGTGCCACCAGTGATTTAAGGGACAGGGAGGGCAATGAGCAGTTCTTC. As protein: CATSDLRDREGNEQFF.

The chain combines TRBV7-2 with TRBJ2-7; a possible D gene is TRBD2 (7 bases). The CDR3 runs to 14 residues. V was clipped by 5 bases and J by 5 bases, with 16 bases between them. Germline V gene data show CDR1 as SGHTA and CDR2 as FQGNSA. The DNA for the CDR3 is TGTGCCAGCAGCGAAGGGGGGGCCCTTCACGAGCAGTACTTC. This codes for CASSEGGALHEQYF. The full variable domain, rest sourced from reference TRBV7-2 and TRBJ2-7, is GAGVSQSPSNKVTEKGKDVELRCDPISGHTALYWYRQSLGQGLEFLIYFQGNSAPDKSGLPSDRFSAERTGGSVSTLTIQRTQQEDSAVYLCASSEGGALHEQYFGPGTRLTVT.

This sequence joins TRBV12-5 and TRBJ2-1, with 12 bases that match TRBD1. The V gene's germline CDR1 is LGHNT and CDR2 FRNRAP. The CDR3 runs to 18 residues. With V trimmed by 3 bases and J by 0 bases, 6 bases remained unmatched. Written as DNA, the CDR3 is TGTGCTAGTGGTTTCGGGACAGGGGGCATAAGCTCCTACAATGAGCAGTTCTTC. Protein product: CASGFGTGGISSYNEQFF.

The chain links TRBV11-2 to TRBJ1-1; D gene uncertain. The germline V gene encodes CDR1 SGHAT and CDR2 FQNNGV. Trimming removed 4 bases at V and 1 base at J, with 10 bases between. The CDR3 contains 14 residues. Here the CDR3 DNA reads TGTGCCAGCAGCTCACCCCGACAGAACACTGAAGCTTTCTTT. It specifies CASSSPRQNTEAFF.

The CDR3 DNA reads TGTGCCAGCAGCTTGCACTTTGAGGGATCACCCCTCCACTTT. Protein sequence: CASSLHFEGSPLHF. The chain combines TRBV5-5 with TRBJ1-6; D ambiguous. The CDR3 is 14 amino acids. Germline CDR1 and CDR2: SGHKS and YYEKEE (reference sequence). V was trimmed by 1 base and J by 10 bases, leaving 12 bases between them.

The chain is built from TRBV30 and TRBJ2-7; D is perhaps TRBD1 (6 bases). V was clipped by 2 bases and J by 6 bases, with 11 bases between them. CDR3 length: 12 residues. CDR1 GTSNPN and CDR2 SVGIG come from the germline V gene (reference sequence). The CDR3 DNA follows: TGTGCCTGGAGTCACAGGGCTCTCGAGCAGTACTTC. This sequence encodes CAWSHRALEQYF.

This clone was counted once. The chain combines TRBV12-3 or TRBV12-4 with TRBJ1-1, with D hard to call. Trimming removed 6 bases from V and 0 bases from J, with 8 bases in between. CDR3 length equals 13 residues. The CDR3 loop is CASSTNVNTEAFF. Here the CDR3 DNA reads TGTGCCAGCAGCACTAACGTGAACACTGAAGCTTTCTTT.

Only a few counts were recorded for this clone. The rearrangement joins TRBV30 to TRBJ2-2, with D uncertain. V was trimmed by 8 bases and J by 5 bases, leaving 12 bases between them. Germline V gene lookup returns CDR1 GTSNPN and CDR2 SVGIG (reference sequence). The CDR3 extends over 12 amino acids. CDR3 DNA: TGTGCCGGTCGAGCGAGAACCGGGGAGCTGTTTTTT. Its protein product is CAGRARTGELFF. Based on the CDR3 plus reference TRBV30 and TRBJ2-2, the full variable domain is SQTIHQWPATLVQPVGSPLSLECTVEGTSNPNLYWYRQAAGRGLQLLFYSVGIGQISSEVPQNLSASRPQDRQFILSSKKLLLSDSGFYLCAGRARTGELFFGEGSRLTVL.

The chain joins TRBV18 to TRBJ1-2; tentative D call: TRBD1 (6 bases). V was clipped by 6 bases and J by 6 bases, with 14 bases between them. CDR1 is KGHSH, CDR2 LQKENI, per germline. This CDR3 is 13 amino acids long. CDR3 residues: CASSRQDGDGYTF. The DNA of the CDR3 is TGTGCCAGCTCCAGACAGGACGGGGATGGCTACACCTTC. Supplemented by reference TRBV18 and TRBJ1-2, the full variable domain reads NAGVMQNPRHLVRRRGQEARLRCSPMKGHSHVYWYRQLPEEGLKFMVYLQKENIIDESGMPKERFSAEFPKEGPSILRIQQVVRGDSAAYFCASSRQDGDGYTFGSGTRLTVV.

This chain connects TRBV2 to TRBJ1-2, with D possibly matching TRBD1 (6 bases). The CDR3 spans 16 residues. Trimming removed 8 bases at V and 0 bases at J, with 19 bases between. From germline, CDR1 is SNHLY and CDR2 FYNNEI. The CDR3 region has the DNA TGTGCCAGCCAACTAGGTGGACAGCCACCTAACTATGGCTACACCTTC. Its protein product is CASQLGGQPPNYGYTF.

This clone was counted a single time. As DNA, the CDR3 is TGTGCCAGCAGCTCAGGGACAGGGACTCCTTACAATGAGCAGTTCTTC. This gives the protein CASSSGTGTPYNEQFF. The V and J genes are TRBV7-2 and TRBJ2-1; 9 nucleotides align to TRBD1. This CDR3 region has 16 residues. Looked up from germline, CDR1 is SGHTA and CDR2 is FQGNSA. The V segment lost 4 bases and the J segment 4 bases; nucleotides outside the gene matches: 8.

The chain has TRBV2 and TRBJ2-5; TRBD1 aligns across 7 bases. The CDR3 loop spans 17 amino acids. CDR1 and CDR2 from the germline V gene are SNHLY and FYNNEI. Losses at the gene ends were 4 bases for V and 1 base for J; bases not matched to a gene: 12. The chain's CDR3 is CASSGESVGTVQETQYF. In DNA form, the CDR3 reads TGTGCCAGCAGTGGGGAATCAGTAGGGACAGTCCAAGAGACCCAGTACTTC.

The V gene is TRBV9, the J gene TRBJ1-2; D unresolved. V dropped 3 bases and J dropped 2 bases, with 8 bases sitting between them. The CDR3 runs 13 residues. Germline V CDR1 and CDR2: SGDLS, YYNGEE. The CDR3 nucleotides read TGTGCCAGCAGCGACCCAAGCAACTATGGCTACACCTTC. Encoded protein: CASSDPSNYGYTF. Full variable domain (rest looked up from reference TRBV9 and TRBJ1-2): DSGVTQTPKHLITATGQRVTLRCSPRSGDLSVYWYQQSLDQGLQFLIQYYNGEERAKGNILERFSAQQFPDLHSELNLSSLELGDSALYFCASSDPSNYGYTFGSGTRLTVV.

V is TRBV7-9 and J is TRBJ2-1; 12 nucleotides line up with TRBD1. The germline gives CDR1 SEHNR, CDR2 FQNEAQ (reference sequence). The ends lost 4 bases at V and 4 bases at J; junction bases unmatched: 2. The length of the CDR3 is 15 residues. CDR3 amino acids: CASSWGQGAYNEQFF. CDR3 nucleotide sequence: TGTGCCAGCAGCTGGGGACAGGGGGCTTACAATGAGCAGTTCTTC.

The chain is built from TRBV9 and TRBJ1-1, with TRBD1 matching over 8 bases. CDR1 and CDR2 from the germline V gene are SGDLS and YYNGEE. V lost 4 bases to trimming and J lost 4 bases; unmatched junction nucleotides: 18. The CDR3 contains 18 residues. The CDR3 region has the DNA TGTGCCAGCAGCCCCTCGGGACAGGAGTCTCTTTGGGGCACTGAAGCTTTCTTT. Protein: CASSPSGQESLWGTEAFF. Using reference TRBV9 and TRBJ1-1 for the parts outside the CDR3, the full variable domain is DSGVTQTPKHLITATGQRVTLRCSPRSGDLSVYWYQQSLDQGLQFLIQYYNGEERAKGNILERFSAQQFPDLHSELNLSSLELGDSALYFCASSPSGQESLWGTEAFFGQGTRLTVV.

The gene calls are TRBV21-1 and TRBJ1-5; the listed D gene, TRBD1, was not tested against the DNA. TRBV21-1 counts as a pseudogene. The CDR3 runs to 16 residues. The CDR3 protein is CATSSPGQGDNQPQHF. The CDR3, as DNA: TGTGCCACCTCCTCCCCAGGACAGGGTGACAATCAGCCCCAGCATTTT.

With regard to this clone: One junction end does not reproduce the germline sequence, and a read error may be involved. The chain employs TRBV3-1 (or the pseudogene TRBV3-2) and TRBJ2-4, with D possibly TRBD2 on 7 matching bases. Looked up from germline, CDR1 is LGHDT and CDR2 is YNNKEL (reference sequence). CDR3 length equals 12 residues. The CDR3 DNA sequence: TGTGCCAGCAGCCAAGAAGGGGGGGCGGTTAACTTC. It specifies CASSQEGGAVNF.

This chain joins TRBV5-5 and TRBJ2-7; TRBD2 might be the D (5 bases). Germline CDR1 reads SGHKS; CDR2 reads YYEKEE (reference sequence). V gave up 3 bases and J gave up 1 base, with 5 bases separating them. The CDR3 consists of 12 residues. The CDR3 DNA is TGTGCCAGCAGCTGGACTTCCTACGAGCAGTACTTC. Translating it yields CASSWTSYEQYF.

The chain couples TRBV5-1 to TRBJ1-2; D gene unclear. The CDR3 length is 15 residues. V was shortened by 0 bases and J by 0 bases, with 9 bases between the two germline ends. The V gene's germline CDR1 is SGHRS and CDR2 YFSETQ. CDR3 in amino acids: CASSLAGGANYGYTF. The CDR3 nucleotides are TGCGCCAGCAGCTTGGCTGGCGGTGCTAACTATGGCTACACCTTC.

This chain joins TRBV7-8 and TRBJ1-3, with no clear D. Germline CDR1 and CDR2: SGHVS and FQNEAQ. The CDR3 runs 17 residues. Trimming removed 2 bases from V and 4 bases from J, with 18 bases in between. CDR3 residues: CASSLLRVVTRGNTIYF. The CDR3 coding sequence is TGTGCCAGCAGCTTACTCCGTGTCGTGACACGCGGAAACACCATATATTTT.

The rearrangement links TRBV5-1 to TRBJ2-1; 14 bases align to TRBD2. CDR3 length: 15 amino acids. CDR1 and CDR2 from the germline V gene are SGHRS and YFSETQ. Losses at the gene ends were 4 bases for V and 6 bases for J; bases not matched to a gene: 3. CDR3 DNA sequence: TGCGCCAGCAGCCTGACTAGCGGGGGGGGCAATGAGCAGTTCTTC. Its translation: CASSLTSGGGNEQFF. The full variable domain, rest sourced from reference TRBV5-1 and TRBJ2-1, is KAGVTQTPRYLIKTRGQQVTLSCSPISGHRSVSWYQQTPGQGLQFLFEYFSETQRNKGNFPGRFSGRQFSNSRSEMNVSTLELGDSALYLCASSLTSGGGNEQFFGPGTRLTVL.

The rearrangement links TRBV9 to TRBJ2-2; TRBD1 matches at 8 bases. This CDR3 comprises 17 residues. The germline CDR1 and CDR2 sequences are SGDLS and YYNGEE. Unmatched junction bases numbered 9, after V lost 4 bases and J lost 1 base. The CDR3, as DNA: TGTGCCAGCAGCCCCGTATCCGGGACAGGGAACACCGGGGAGCTGTTTTTT. Protein product: CASSPVSGTGNTGELFF.

V is TRBV6-4 and J is TRBJ1-3; no firm D call. Per germline, CDR1 MRHNA and CDR2 SNTAGT. V was cut by 6 bases and J by 5 bases, with 8 bases left in between. This CDR3 spans 12 amino acids. CDR3 nucleotide sequence: TGTGCCAGCAGCGACGACAGAAACACCATATATTTT. Translating it yields CASSDDRNTIYF.

The genes are TRBV3-1 (or the pseudogene TRBV3-2) and TRBJ2-3, with TRBD1 identical over 7 bases. Per the germline V gene, CDR1 is LGHDT and CDR2 is YNNKEL (reference sequence). J gave up 1 base and V 2 bases, and 3 bases lay outside the gene matches. There are 15 residues in the CDR3. CDR3 sequence: CASSQFGTGTDTQYF. The CDR3 region has the DNA TGTGCCAGCAGCCAATTCGGGACAGGCACAGATACGCAGTATTTT.

This clone was observed a single time. The chain couples TRBV21-1 to TRBJ2-1; no check of the table's D call, TRBD2, against the DNA was made. TRBV21-1 is noted as a pseudogene. The CDR3 is 13 residues long. The CDR3 DNA reads TGTGCCAGCGGTAGCGGGGGGTACAATGAGCAGTTCTTC. It is translated as CASGSGGYNEQFF.

The rearrangement joins TRBV6-5 to TRBJ1-4; no clear D gene. Trimming removed 7 bases from V and 3 bases from J, with 12 bases in between. The CDR3 consists of 14 residues. In germline, CDR1 is MNHEY, CDR2 SVGAGI. CDR3 in amino acids: CASKRWQANEKLFF. The CDR3 DNA follows: TGTGCCAGCAAAAGATGGCAGGCTAATGAAAAACTGTTTTTT.

The chain links TRBV19 to TRBJ2-3; no firm D call. V was pared by 4 bases and J by 3 bases, with 11 bases between. The CDR3 totals 14 residues. Germline values: CDR1 LNHDA, CDR2 SQIVND (reference sequence). The CDR3 sequence: CASSNIQQTDTQYF. DNA for the CDR3: TGTGCCAGTAGTAATATACAACAAACAGATACGCAGTATTTT. Based on the CDR3 plus reference TRBV19 and TRBJ2-3, the full variable domain is DGGITQSPKYLFRKEGQNVTLSCEQNLNHDAMYWYRQDPGQGLRLIYYSQIVNDFQKGDIAEGYSVSREKKESFPLTVTSAQKNPTAFYLCASSNIQQTDTQYFGPGTRLTVL.

The rearrangement links TRBV10-3 to TRBJ2-7; TRBD2 matches at 10 bases. CDR1 ENHRY and CDR2 SYGVKD come from the germline V gene. Losses at the gene ends were 3 bases for V and 0 bases for J; bases not matched to a gene: 8. The CDR3 length is 17 residues. In nucleotides, the CDR3 is TGTGCCATCAGTGATACTGGACTAGCGGCCCTCTCCTACGAGCAGTACTTC. It codes for CAISDTGLAALSYEQYF.

V is TRBV3-1 (or the pseudogene TRBV3-2) and J is TRBJ2-1, with D possibly matching TRBD2 (6 bases). Trimming left V 4 bases short and J 0 bases short, with 13 bases between. Germline V gene data show CDR1 as LGHDT and CDR2 as YNNKEL (reference sequence). The CDR3 covers 16 residues. CDR3 nucleotides: TGTGCCAGCAGCCCCCTGCGGGATGTCTCCTACAATGAGCAGTTCTTC. It translates to CASSPLRDVSYNEQFF.

The chain employs TRBV7-3 and TRBJ1-5; 10 bases line up with TRBD1. Germline CDR1 SGHTA, CDR2 FQGTGA. V trimming: 0 bases; J trimming: 7 bases; junction bases outside the gene matches: 3. The CDR3 covers 15 residues. CDR3 sequence (DNA): TGTGCCAGCAGCTTAACAGGGGGACAGGGGCAGCCCCAGCATTTT. Amino acid sequence: CASSLTGGQGQPQHF.

This clone showed up just once. The chain links TRBV4-1 to TRBJ1-2; 8 nucleotides match TRBD1. Germline CDR1 and CDR2: MGHRA and YSYEKL. V shed 1 base and J 4 bases; nucleotides not matched to a gene: 14. CDR3 length: 18 amino acids. The DNA for the CDR3 is TGCGCCAGCAGCCAAGCGGCAGGAGCAGGGGGCGAGATCTATGGCTACACCTTC. Its protein product is CASSQAAGAGGEIYGYTF.

The V and J genes are TRBV4-1 and TRBJ2-7; a weak D match, TRBD2 (5 bases). V lost 2 bases and J lost 4, with 9 bases in between. CDR3 length equals 13 residues. Germline V gene lookup returns CDR1 MGHRA and CDR2 YSYEKL. CDR3 coding DNA: TGCGCCAGCAGCCAATCGACGGGATACGAGCAGTACTTC. This codes for CASSQSTGYEQYF.